One TCR beta chain is described in this entry. Measured with immunoSEQ multiplex PCR; TCRdb has only the in-frame clones, and not every one. The profile shows 250,000 to 300,000 clones, approximately 90% of them singletons. This sample stems from a study of blood T cell repertoires in COVID-19. For the study at large: Collection of acute and convalescent COVID-19 samples took place in the United States, Italy and Spain. T cells, B-cell-depleted T cells, or PBMCs provided the cDNA or gDNA that served as material.

The CDR3 extends over 16 amino acids. Trimming took off 4 bases at V and 0 bases at J, with 16 bases between the two ends. CDR1 and CDR2 (germline): SGHRS, YFSETQ. The chain is built from TRBV5-1 and TRBJ1-2, with D hard to call. Input material: peripheral blood. This clonotype was sampled from a man between 40 and 49 years old with acute or convalescent COVID-19. DNA for the CDR3: TGCGCCAGCAGCGCAAAGCCGGGTTCGGCTAACTATGGCTACACCTTC. Its translation: CASSAKPGSANYGYTF.